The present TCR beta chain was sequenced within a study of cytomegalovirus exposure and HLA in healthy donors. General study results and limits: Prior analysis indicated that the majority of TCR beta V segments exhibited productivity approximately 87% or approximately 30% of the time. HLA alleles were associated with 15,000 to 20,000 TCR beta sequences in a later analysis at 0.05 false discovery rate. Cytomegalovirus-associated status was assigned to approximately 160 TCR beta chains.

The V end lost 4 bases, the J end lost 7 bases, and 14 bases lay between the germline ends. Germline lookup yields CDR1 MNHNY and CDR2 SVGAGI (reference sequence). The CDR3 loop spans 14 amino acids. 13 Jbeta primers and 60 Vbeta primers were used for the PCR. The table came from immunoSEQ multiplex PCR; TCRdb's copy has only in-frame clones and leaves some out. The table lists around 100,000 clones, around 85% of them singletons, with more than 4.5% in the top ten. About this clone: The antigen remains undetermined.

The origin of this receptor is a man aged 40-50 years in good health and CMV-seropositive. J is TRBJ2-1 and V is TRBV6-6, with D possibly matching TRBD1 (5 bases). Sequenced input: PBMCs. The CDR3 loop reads CASSFQGLRNEQFF. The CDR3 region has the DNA TGTGCCAGCAGTTTCCAGGGTCTGCGGAATGAGCAGTTCTTC.